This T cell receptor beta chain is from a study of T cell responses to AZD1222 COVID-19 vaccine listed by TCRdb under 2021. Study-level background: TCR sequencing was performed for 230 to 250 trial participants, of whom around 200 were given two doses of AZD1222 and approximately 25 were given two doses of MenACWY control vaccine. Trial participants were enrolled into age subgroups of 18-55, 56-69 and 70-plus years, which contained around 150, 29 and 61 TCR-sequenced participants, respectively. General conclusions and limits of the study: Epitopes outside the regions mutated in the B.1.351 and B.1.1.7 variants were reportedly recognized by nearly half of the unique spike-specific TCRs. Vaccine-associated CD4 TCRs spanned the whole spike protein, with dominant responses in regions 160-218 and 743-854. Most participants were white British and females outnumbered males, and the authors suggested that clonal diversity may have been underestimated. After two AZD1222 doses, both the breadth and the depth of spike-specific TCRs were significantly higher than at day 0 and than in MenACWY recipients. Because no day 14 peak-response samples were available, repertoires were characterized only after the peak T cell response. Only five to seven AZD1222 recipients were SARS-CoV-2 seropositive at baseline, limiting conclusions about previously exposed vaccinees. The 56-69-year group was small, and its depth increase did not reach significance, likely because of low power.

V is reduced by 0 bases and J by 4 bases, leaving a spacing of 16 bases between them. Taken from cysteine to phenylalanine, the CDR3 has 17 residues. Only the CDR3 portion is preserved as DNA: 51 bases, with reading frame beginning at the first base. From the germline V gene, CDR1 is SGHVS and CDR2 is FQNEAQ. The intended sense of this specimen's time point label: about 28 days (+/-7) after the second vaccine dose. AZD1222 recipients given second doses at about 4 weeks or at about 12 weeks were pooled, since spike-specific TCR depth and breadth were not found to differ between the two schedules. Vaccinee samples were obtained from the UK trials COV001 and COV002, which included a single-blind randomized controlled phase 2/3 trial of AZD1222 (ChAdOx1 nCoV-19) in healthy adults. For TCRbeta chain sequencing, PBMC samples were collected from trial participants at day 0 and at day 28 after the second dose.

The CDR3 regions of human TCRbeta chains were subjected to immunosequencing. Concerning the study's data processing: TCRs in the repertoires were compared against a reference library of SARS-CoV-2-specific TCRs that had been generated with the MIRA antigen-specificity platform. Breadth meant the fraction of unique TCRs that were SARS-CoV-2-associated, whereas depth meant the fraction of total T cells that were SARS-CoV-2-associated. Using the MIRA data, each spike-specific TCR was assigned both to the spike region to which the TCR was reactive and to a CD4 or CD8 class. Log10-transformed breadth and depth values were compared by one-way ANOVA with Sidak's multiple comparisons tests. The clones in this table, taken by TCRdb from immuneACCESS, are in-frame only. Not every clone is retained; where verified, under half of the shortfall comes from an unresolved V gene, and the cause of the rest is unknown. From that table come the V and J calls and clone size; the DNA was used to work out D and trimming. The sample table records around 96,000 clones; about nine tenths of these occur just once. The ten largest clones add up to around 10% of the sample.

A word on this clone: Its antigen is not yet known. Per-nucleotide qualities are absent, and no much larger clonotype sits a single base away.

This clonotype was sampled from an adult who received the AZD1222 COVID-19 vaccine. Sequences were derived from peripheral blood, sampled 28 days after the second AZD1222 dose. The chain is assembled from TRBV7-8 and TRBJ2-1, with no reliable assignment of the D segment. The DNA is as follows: TGTGCCAGCAGCTTAGCTCCATTCATCGTAGGGTACAATGAGCAGTTCTTC. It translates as CASSLAPFIVGYNEQFF.